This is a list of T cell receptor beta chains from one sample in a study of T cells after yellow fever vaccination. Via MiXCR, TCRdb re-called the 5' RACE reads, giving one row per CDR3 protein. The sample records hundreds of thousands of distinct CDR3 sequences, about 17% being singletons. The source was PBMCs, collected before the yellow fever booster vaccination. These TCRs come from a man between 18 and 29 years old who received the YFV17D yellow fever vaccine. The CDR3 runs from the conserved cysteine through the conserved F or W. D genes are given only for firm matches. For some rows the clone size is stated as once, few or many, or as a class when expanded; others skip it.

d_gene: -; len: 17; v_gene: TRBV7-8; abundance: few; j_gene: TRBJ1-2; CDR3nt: TGTGCCAGCAGCTTTCTACAGGCTCAGGCAGGAGGCTATGGCTACACCTTC; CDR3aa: CASSFLQAQAGGYGYTF
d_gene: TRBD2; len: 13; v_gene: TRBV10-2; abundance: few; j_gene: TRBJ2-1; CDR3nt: TGCGCCAGCAGTTGGCGGGGGGGCGGTGAGCAGTTCTTC; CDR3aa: CASSWRGGGEQFF
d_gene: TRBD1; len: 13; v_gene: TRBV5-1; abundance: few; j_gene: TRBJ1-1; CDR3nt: TGCGCCAGCAGCCTGGGACAGGGAAACGAAGCTTTCTTT; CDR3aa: CASSLGQGNEAFF
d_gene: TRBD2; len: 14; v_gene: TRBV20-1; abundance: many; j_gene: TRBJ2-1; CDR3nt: TGCAGTGCTAGCAAAGCGGGGGGCTACAATGAGCAGTTCTTC; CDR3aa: CSASKAGGYNEQFF
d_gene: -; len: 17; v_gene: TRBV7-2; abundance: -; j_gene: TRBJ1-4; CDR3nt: TGTGCCAGCAGCTTAGCGACGACACAGGGCCTTAATGAAAAACTGTTTTTT; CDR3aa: CASSLATTQGLNEKLFF
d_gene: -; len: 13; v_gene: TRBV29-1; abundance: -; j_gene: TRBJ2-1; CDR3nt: TGCAGTTCCGGCAAGGGTCCGGGCAATGAGCAGTTCTTC; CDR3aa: CSSGKGPGNEQFF
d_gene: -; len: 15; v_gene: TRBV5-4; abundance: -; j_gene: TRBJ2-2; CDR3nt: TGTGCCAGCAGCTCGAGGGAAGAGAACACCGGGGAGCTGTTTTTT; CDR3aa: CASSSREENTGELFF
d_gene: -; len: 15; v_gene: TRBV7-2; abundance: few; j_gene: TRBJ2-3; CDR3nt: TGTGCCAGCAGCTTTTTCAGCGGTGGGCCAGATACGCAGTATTTT; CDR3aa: CASSFFSGGPDTQYF
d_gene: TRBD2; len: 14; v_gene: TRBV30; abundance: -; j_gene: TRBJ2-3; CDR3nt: TGTGCCTGGAGAAGGCGGGGGGGTTTAGATACGCAGTATTTT; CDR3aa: CAWRRRGGLDTQYF
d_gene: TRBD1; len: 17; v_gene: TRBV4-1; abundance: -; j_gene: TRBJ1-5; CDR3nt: TGCGCCAGCAGCCAAGATCCGGGACAGGGGACCAATCAGCCCCAGCATTTT; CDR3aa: CASSQDPGQGTNQPQHF
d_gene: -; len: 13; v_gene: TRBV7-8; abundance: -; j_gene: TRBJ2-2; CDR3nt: TGTGCCAGCACATATGGGCGGACCGGGGAGCTGTTTTTT; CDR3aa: CASTYGRTGELFF
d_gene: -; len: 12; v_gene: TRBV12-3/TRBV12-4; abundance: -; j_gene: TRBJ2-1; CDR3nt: TGTGCCAGCAGTCCAGAGGGCGATGAGCAGTTCTTC; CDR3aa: CASSPEGDEQFF
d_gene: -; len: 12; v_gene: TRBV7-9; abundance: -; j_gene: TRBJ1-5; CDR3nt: TGTGCCAGCAGCTATAGAGATCAGCCCCAGCATTTT; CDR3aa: CASSYRDQPQHF
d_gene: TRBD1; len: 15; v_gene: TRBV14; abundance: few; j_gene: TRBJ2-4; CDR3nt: TGTGCCAGCAGCCGTTCGACAGGGGCCAAAAACATTCAGTACTTC; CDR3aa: CASSRSTGAKNIQYF